The clone carrying this T cell receptor beta chain occurred many times. The sample belongs to a study of tumor-infiltrating lymphocytes in oesophageal squamous cell carcinoma. V was cut by 5 bases and J by 5 bases, with 15 bases left in between. The germline V gene has CDR1 SGHVS and CDR2 FQNEAQ. This CDR3 is built from 14 residues. TCRdb called the PCR reads again in MiXCR, with one record for every CDR3 protein. The sample records about 12,000 distinct CDR3 sequences, roughly 54% being singletons. V and J are TRBV7-8 and TRBJ2-5; D possibly uses TRBD1 or TRBD2 (5 bases each). The source of this sequence is a female donor with esophageal squamous cell carcinoma. What was sequenced was esophageal tumor tissue. DNA of the CDR3: TGTGCCAGCAGCCCCGGGACCGGAAGGGAGACCCAGTACTTC. It specifies CASSPGTGRETQYF.